These T cell receptor beta chains were read from a single sample in a study of immune heterogeneity within non-small cell lung tumors. Each CDR3 protein is one row after TCRdb ran MiXCR on the multiplex PCR reads. The data show 21,000 or so distinct CDR3 sequences, around 30% seen once. Sequencing was done on a sample of lung tumor tissue. These receptors were collected from a man in his forties or fifties with non-small cell lung cancer. The CDR3 runs from the conserved cysteine through the conserved F or W. A D gene is named only where the DNA matches it firmly. For some rows the clone size is stated as once, few or many, or as a class when expanded; others skip it.

clone size	CDR3 length	D gene	V gene	J gene	CDR3 protein	CDR3 DNA
NA	15	NA	TRBV3-1	TRBJ2-2	CASSQGLVGAGELFF	TGTGCCAGCAGCCAAGGGTTAGTTGGAGCCGGGGAGCTGTTTTTT
few	12	NA	TRBV7-6	TRBJ2-7	CASSLGALEQYF	TGTGCCAGCAGCTTAGGGGCCCTCGAGCAGTACTTC
few	16	TRBD1	TRBV9	TRBJ2-5	CASSATGTGRAETQYF	TGTGCCAGCAGCGCAACCGGGACAGGGAGGGCAGAGACCCAGTACTTC
many	14	NA	TRBV19	TRBJ1-4	CASSGQSYSEKLFF	TGTGCCAGTAGTGGACAGTCGTACTCTGAAAAACTGTTTTTT
NA	15	NA	TRBV9	TRBJ2-5	CANSVGAGMQETQYF	TGTGCCAACAGCGTAGGGGCAGGGATGCAAGAGACCCAGTACTTC
medium-sized	16	NA	TRBV28	TRBJ2-7	CASSPAIGASSYEQYF	TGTGCCAGCAGTCCCGCTATAGGGGCGAGCTCCTACGAGCAGTACTTC
NA	16	TRBD1	TRBV5-1	TRBJ2-5	CAGSLYRGRSEETQYF	TGCGCCGGCAGCTTGTACAGGGGGCGCTCAGAAGAGACCCAGTACTTC
many	15	NA	TRBV19	TRBJ2-7	CASTPAPGTSYEQYF	TGTGCCAGTACCCCAGCACCAGGGACTTCCTACGAGCAGTACTTC
medium-sized	17	TRBD1	TRBV11-2	TRBJ2-7	CASSLLGSGQGAYEQYF	TGTGCCAGCAGCTTATTGGGGTCGGGCCAGGGGGCCTACGAGCAGTACTTC
many	18	NA	TRBV19	TRBJ2-6	CASSTWRGAALGANVLTF	TGTGCCAGTAGTACTTGGAGGGGGGCAGCCTTGGGGGCCAACGTCCTGACTTTC
NA	14	NA	TRBV7-9	TRBJ2-2	CASSSGIFAGELFF	TGTGCCAGCAGCTCCGGGATCTTCGCCGGGGAGCTGTTTTTT
few	15	NA	TRBV9	TRBJ1-1	CASSVVGGLDTEAFF	TGTGCCAGCAGCGTAGTTGGGGGGTTGGACACTGAAGCTTTCTTT
NA	16	TRBD2	TRBV20-1	TRBJ2-5	CSARGQLAGGPGTQYF	TGCAGTGCTAGAGGCCAGCTAGCGGGAGGACCGGGGACCCAGTACTTC
many	16	TRBD2	TRBV5-1	TRBJ2-7	CASSSGSSGRTYEQYF	TGCGCCAGCAGCTCCGGATCTAGCGGGAGGACCTACGAGCAGTACTTC
few	13	NA	TRBV6-5	TRBJ1-1	CASSYSDTTEAFF	TGTGCCAGCAGTTACTCGGACACCACTGAAGCTTTCTTT
few	15	NA	TRBV5-8	TRBJ2-5	CASSLEPGPAETQYF	TGTGCCAGCAGCTTGGAACCCGGGCCAGCCGAGACCCAGTACTTC
few	16	TRBD1	TRBV19	TRBJ1-2	CASSQTGTLANYGYTF	TGTGCCAGTAGTCAGACAGGGACCTTAGCTAACTATGGCTACACCTTC
few	12	NA	TRBV29-1	TRBJ2-7	CSVEDLGAEQYF	TGCAGCGTTGAAGATCTCGGAGCCGAGCAGTACTTC
NA	14	TRBD1	TRBV7-3	TRBJ1-1	CASTLDRDRTEAFF	TGTGCCAGCACCCTGGATCGGGACAGGACTGAAGCTTTCTTT
NA	17	TRBD2	TRBV13	TRBJ2-2	CASSLGLPSGSTGELFF	TGTGCCAGCAGCTTAGGGTTACCTAGCGGGAGTACCGGGGAGCTGTTTTTT
NA	18	TRBD1	TRBV9	TRBJ2-6	CASSYSTGVASGANVLTF	TGTGCCAGCAGCTACTCGACAGGGGTGGCATCTGGGGCCAACGTCCTGACTTTC
few	15	NA	TRBV19	TRBJ2-1	CASSISTSSYNEQFF	TGTGCCAGTAGTATATCGACTAGCTCCTACAATGAGCAGTTCTTC
many	14	TRBD1	TRBV11-2	TRBJ2-7	CASSLGVGTDEQYF	TGTGCCAGCAGCTTAGGGGTGGGGACAGACGAGCAGTACTTC
few	17	NA	TRBV27	TRBJ1-6	CASSSRPSGSYNSPLHF	TGTGCCAGCAGTTCACGGCCATCTGGCTCCTATAATTCACCCCTCCACTTT
NA	15	NA	TRBV5-6	TRBJ1-5	CASSFWVGGNQPQHF	TGTGCCAGCAGCTTTTGGGTGGGGGGCAATCAGCCCCAGCATTTT
few	16	NA	TRBV5-6	TRBJ2-1	CASSLERGEIYNEQFF	TGTGCCAGCAGCTTGGAGAGGGGAGAGATCTACAATGAGCAGTTCTTC
many	18	TRBD1	TRBV5-5	TRBJ1-6	CASSLEVTSGTDNSPLHF	TGTGCCAGCAGCTTGGAAGTTACCTCCGGGACAGATAATTCACCCCTCCACTTT
few	15	NA	TRBV19	TRBJ1-5	CASWEGGFQNQPQHF	TGTGCCAGTTGGGAAGGCGGGTTCCAAAATCAGCCCCAGCATTTT
NA	13	NA	TRBV11-1	TRBJ2-1	CASSHGRVGEQFF	TGTGCCAGCAGTCATGGGCGGGTCGGTGAGCAGTTCTTC
few	15	TRBD1	TRBV18	TRBJ2-3	CASSLGTGGTDTQYF	TGTGCCAGCTCACTCGGGACAGGTGGCACAGATACGCAGTATTTT
many	14	NA	TRBV24-1	TRBJ1-2	CATSDGAAYYGYTF	TGTGCCACCAGTGATGGGGCGGCGTACTATGGCTACACCTTC
many	13	NA	TRBV6-1	TRBJ2-3	CASSSGRTDTQYF	TGTGCCAGCAGTAGCGGGCGCACAGATACGCAGTATTTT
medium-sized	11	NA	TRBV10-2	TRBJ2-1	CASSHSNEQFF	TGCGCCAGCAGCCACAGTAATGAGCAGTTCTTC
NA	12	NA	TRBV24-1	TRBJ2-4	CATRDFTGIQYF	TGTGCCACCCGTGATTTCACAGGAATTCAGTACTTC
many	14	NA	TRBV29-1	TRBJ2-2	CSVGRAGRTGELFF	TGCAGCGTTGGTCGGGCGGGAAGGACCGGGGAGCTGTTTTTT